The source of this T cell receptor (beta chain) is a study of a mutant IDH1 vaccine in newly diagnosed glioma listed by TCRdb under 2021. For context, the study as a whole: Patients were given eight vaccinations, in weeks 1, 3, 5, 7, 11, 15, 19 and 23, which matched visits V03 through V10. For exploratory analyses, longitudinal TCRB deep sequencing was carried out in around 24 treated patients wherever samples were available. Vaccination was initiated 4-6 weeks after radiotherapy alone, or concurrently with temozolomide cycles in the chemotherapy-containing groups. The roughly 33 treated patients were roughly 62% male and 37.5% female, with a mean age of 40.4 years. Peripheral blood was drawn at six visits: V03 (baseline), V05, V07, V10, V12 and V13. Prior to enrollment, patients had been given standard therapy consisting of radiotherapy alone, temozolomide alone, or radiochemotherapy with temozolomide, with the combination given to most patients.

Libraries came from the immunoSEQ multiplex PCR assay. The hsTCRB Kit was used according to the manufacturer's protocol to amplify rearranged TCR beta chain sequences. TCRB libraries were sequenced on an Illumina MiSeq. In the paper's pipeline: The proprietary platform of the kit vendor was used for demultiplexing, trimming and gene mapping. Not all clones reach the TCRdb copy of this immuneACCESS table, which keeps in-frame sequences only. Checked studies attribute under half of the gap to unresolved V genes and leave the rest unexplained. V and J calls and clone size follow that table, whereas D and trimming were derived from the DNA. This sample lists around 56,000 clones; 81% were detected once. The ten largest account for 6.5% to 9% of the sample. Summary of the overall study and its limitations: Pseudoprogression seemed to be unrelated to changes in the top peripheral T cell clonotypes found by TCRB sequencing. Immune responses induced by the vaccine were seen in around 93% of patients across multiple MHC alleles. Selection of PBMC samples for TCRB deep sequencing was based on availability. The authors noted that analyses of patient blood samples could not be reproduced because of sample limitations.

The time point label here, explained by the study, means: week 23, last vaccination. Each vaccine dose, consisting of 300 ug of a 20-mer mutant IDH1 peptide in Montanide, was administered subcutaneously with topical imiquimod. Newly diagnosed WHO grade 3 or 4 IDH1-mutant astrocytomas showing loss of nuclear ATRX were present in the donors. The samples were drawn from NOA16, a multicentre, single-arm, open-label phase I trial in Germany that tested a mutant IDH1 peptide vaccine in humans for the first time. Genomic DNA for TCRB sequencing was isolated from EDTA blood with the DNeasy Blood and Tissue Kit. Sequences SGDLS (CDR1) and YYNGEE (CDR2) are obtained from the germline V gene. The CDR3 holds 16 amino acids from the cysteine to the phenylalanine. Just CDR3 DNA is preserved here, 48 bases in frame from base 1. The germline ends are 10 bases apart after V is trimmed by 1 base and J by 2 bases. For this clone: The clone's antigen remains unknown. No quality values exist for individual bases; no much larger clone is one base distant.

Sample: PBMCs, taken from a glioma patient whose treatment included an IDH1 peptide vaccine. This chain is built from TRBV9 and TRBJ2-6; TRBD1 is a possible D gene, resting on 6 matching bases. The TCR was taken from a woman between 40 and 50 years old with glioma. Some clones in this sample may be carry-over from other donors' samples. The CDR3 protein sequence reads: CASSVLDRPGANVLTF. The DNA sequence is TGTGCCAGCAGCGTATTGGACAGACCTGGGGCCAACGTCCTGACTTTC.